This record covers a single T cell receptor (beta chain). The source of the sample is a study of shared clonotypes between healthy human individuals. Study summary: Per donor, CD8 memory used one plate, CD8 naive used two, CD4 memory used three and CD4 naive used three.

The assay ran at deep level. Replicate sorted-subset PCRs were loaded with roughly 190 ng DNA, about 28,000 T cell genomes. Original data processing: For the immunoSEQ data, sequences were junction-only without quality scores, so filtering differed. Sequencing was performed with immunoSEQ multiplex PCR; in TCRdb, only in-frame clones are kept and a portion is missing. V and J calls plus clone size are reproduced from that table; the DNA served to infer D and trimming. The data contain 500,000 or so clones, 95% to 96% of them singletons. Input material: naive CD4+ T cells sorted from blood. Sample subset: CD45RA+ positively selected. The receptor was derived from a woman aged 25 to 45 in good health.

CDR3 loop: CASSFWGQETQYF. CDR3 coding DNA: TGCGCCAGCAGCTTTTGGGGGCAAGAGACCCAGTACTTC. This chain links TRBV5-1 with TRBJ2-5; D may be TRBD1 or TRBD2 (5 bases each). The germline V gene encodes CDR1 SGHRS and CDR2 YFSETQ. V was pared by 2 bases and J by 2 bases, with 7 bases between. CDR3 length equals 13 residues.